This T cell receptor (beta chain) is from a study of graft-versus-host responses after intestinal transplantation. The wider study: Transplants were multivisceral, liver-intestinal, or isolated intestinal. Every recipient underwent anti-thymocyte globulin induction, then tacrolimus and steroids for roughly three years. Broader study findings: Circulating GvH clones peaking coincided with falling HvG clones soon after transplant. Recipient marrow contained GvH clones, some of which appeared first in ileum or blood.

V trimming: 0 bases; J trimming: 3 bases; junction bases outside the gene matches: 10. Per the germline V gene, CDR1 is LGHNA and CDR2 is YSLEER. The CDR3 length is 20 residues. Notes on this clone: Its antigen is unidentified.

Measured with immunoSEQ multiplex PCR; TCRdb has only the in-frame clones, and not every one. This sample yields fewer than 15,000 clones, of which approximately 70% are seen a single time; around 25% belongs to the top ten. Processing released intraepithelial and lamina propria lymphocytes from the graft tissue. This sequence joins TRBV4-3 and TRBJ2-2, with 13 bases lining up with TRBD2. The input for sequencing was ileum tissue, taken about 680 days after intestinal transplantation. This sequence originates from a human patient who received an intestinal transplant, so some T cells may come from the graft donor. The CDR3 loop reads CASSQDATGLAGAHTGELFF. CDR3 DNA sequence: TGCGCCAGCAGCCAAGATGCCACCGGACTAGCGGGGGCTCACACCGGGGAGCTGTTTTTT.